These 26 T cell receptor beta chains originate from one sample sequenced in a study of human T cells and chemical hapten exposure (dated by TCRdb to the early 2020s). The time point label for this specimen denotes: pre-sensitization, week 0. The treatment or condition label of this sample denotes: therapeutic diphenylcyclopropenone sensitization with weekly scalp DPC. The library relied on RACE. Sequenced on a NextSeq 500. The public reads were quality trimmed at Q25 with fastp and then assembled into clones with MiXCR by TCRdb, keeping productive beta chains. Identical CDR3 protein sequences are pooled into one entry, listed with their most common genes and DNA. Here the sample has 85,000 to 100,000 distinct CDR3 sequences; under 14% occur a single time. In total, the top ten clones hold 3.1% of the sample. The input for sequencing was whole blood, taken in connection with sensitization to the hapten diphenylcyclopropenone (DPC). All receptors come from a woman in her sixties or seventies with alopecia areata. Some clones in this sample may be carry-over from other donors' samples.

This sequence joins TRBV12-3 or TRBV12-4 and TRBJ2-1, with a possible D match to TRBD1 (5 bases). CDR3 size: 13 residues. Trimming pared 7 bases from V and 4 bases from J, leaving 11 bases between. The CDR3 reads CASTPTEYNEQFF. Here the CDR3 DNA reads TGTGCCAGCACCCCGACAGAATACAATGAGCAGTTCTTC.

This clonotype has at least ten counts. V is TRBV5-1 and J is TRBJ2-7, with D perhaps matching TRBD2 (5 bases). The CDR3 runs to 17 residues. The V end was cut by 0 bases, the J end by 3 bases, with 19 bases between. Germline V CDR1 and CDR2: SGHRS, YFSETQ. For the CDR3, the DNA is TGCGCCAGCAGCTTGGTTGTTACGAGGGCCCGGAACTACGAGCAGTACTTC. It is translated as CASSLVVTRARNYEQYF.

This clonotype was observed at least ten times. The rearrangement joins TRBV12-3 or TRBV12-4 to TRBJ2-1; D uncertain. V dropped 6 bases and J dropped 7 bases, with 16 bases sitting between them. The CDR3 consists of 14 residues. CDR3 sequence (DNA): TGTGCCAGCAGACCCGGACCCGGACCTAATGAGCAGTTCTTC. It is translated as CASRPGPGPNEQFF.

The chain recombines TRBV10-2 with TRBJ2-1; 12 bases are a match to TRBD2. Trimming at V came to 4 bases and at J to 9 bases, leaving 7 bases not matched to a gene. The germline gives CDR1 WSHSY, CDR2 SAAADI. The CDR3 has 15 residues. CDR3 bases: TGCGCCAGCAGTGGTCCTAGCGGGGGGGTTGGTGAGCAGTTCTTC. It yields the protein CASSGPSGGVGEQFF.

J is TRBJ1-3 and V is TRBV6-2 or TRBV6-3; D is ambiguous. Trimming shortened V by 5 bases and J by 0 bases, and 11 bases separated the two germline ends. The CDR3 is made up of 15 amino acids. Looked up from germline, CDR1 is MNHEY and CDR2 is SVGEGT. The CDR3, as DNA: TGTGCCAGCAGTCGTCTGGGCATCTCTGGAAACACCATATATTTT. Translating gives CASSRLGISGNTIYF.

This clonotype was observed many times. The junction departs from the called germline gene at one end, perhaps through a read error. This chain joins TRBV7-7 and TRBJ2-5, with no clear D. The CDR3 contains 13 residues. Germline CDR1 SSHAT, CDR2 FNYEAQ (reference sequence). The CDR3 loop reads CASSLRQQETQYF. DNA for the CDR3: TGTGCTAGCAGCTTGCGGCAGCAAGAGACCCAGTACTTC.

Notes on this clonotype: A read error may be the cause here, since a much bigger clone is one base away. The V call is TRBV18, the J call TRBJ1-5; 7 bases are shared with TRBD1. Germline lookup yields CDR1 KGHSH and CDR2 LQKENI. The CDR3 runs 15 residues. Written as DNA, the CDR3 is TGTGCCAGCTCACCAGTTGACAGGGAAGGTCAGTCCCAGCATTTT. The encoded protein is CASSPVDREGQSQHF.

V gene TRBV19 combines with J gene TRBJ2-7; 8 bases map to TRBD2. CDR3 length: 15 residues. V lost 4 bases and J lost 1; bases outside the gene matches: 6. The V gene's germline CDR1 is LNHDA and CDR2 SQIVND (reference sequence). CDR3: CASSTQRGPSYEQYF. CDR3 DNA sequence: TGTGCCAGTAGTACCCAGCGGGGGCCGTCCTACGAGCAGTACTTC.

This clonotype was detected only a few times. The chain couples TRBV6-6 to TRBJ1-1; 7 nucleotides align to TRBD1. J gave up 8 bases and V 7 bases, and 10 bases lay outside the gene matches. This CDR3 is 13 amino acids long. Germline lookup yields CDR1 MNHNY and CDR2 SVGAGI (reference sequence). The CDR3 DNA is TGTGCCAGCATCGAAACAGGGGTAGTCGAAGCTTTCTTT. Protein sequence: CASIETGVVEAFF.

The sample holds a few counts of this clonotype. This chain joins TRBV5-1 and TRBJ1-2; D gene ambiguous. Trimming left V 0 bases short and J 8 bases short, with 11 bases between. CDR1 SGHRS and CDR2 YFSETQ come from the germline V gene. The CDR3 spans 13 residues. The DNA of the CDR3 is TGCGCCAGCAGCTTGGATGGACGAGTGGGCTACACCTTC. Its protein is CASSLDGRVGYTF. Full variable domain (remainder filled in from reference TRBV5-1 and TRBJ1-2): KAGVTQTPRYLIKTRGQQVTLSCSPISGHRSVSWYQQTPGQGLQFLFEYFSETQRNKGNFPGRFSGRQFSNSRSEMNVSTLELGDSALYLCASSLDGRVGYTFGSGTRLTVV.

There are many counts of this clonotype. The chain uses TRBV7-2 and TRBJ2-7; D could derive from TRBD1 or TRBD2 (5 bases each). V gave up 3 bases and J gave up 1 base, with 7 bases separating them. The CDR3 has 13 residues. From germline, CDR1 is SGHTA and CDR2 FQGNSA. The CDR3 sequence: CASSLGPSYEQYF. The CDR3 DNA reads TGTGCCAGCAGCTTGGGACCATCCTACGAGCAGTACTTC.

At least ten counts were recorded for this clonotype. The chain couples TRBV7-9 to TRBJ2-2; D assignment may be TRBD1 or TRBD2 (5 bases each). The V gene's germline CDR1 is SEHNR and CDR2 FQNEAQ (reference sequence). The V end lost 1 base, the J end lost 7 bases, and 19 bases lay between the germline ends. The CDR3 loop spans 17 amino acids. CDR3 sequence reads: CASSLVHLGVLSGELFF. The CDR3 nucleotides read TGTGCCAGCAGCTTAGTACATCTGGGGGTTCTAAGCGGGGAGCTGTTTTTT. Looking up the rest from reference TRBV7-9 and TRBJ2-2 gives the full variable domain: DTGVSQNPRHKITKRGQNVTFRCDPISEHNRLYWYRQTLGQGPEFLTYFQNEAQLEKSRLLSDRFSAERPKGSFSTLEIQRTEQGDSAMYLCASSLVHLGVLSGELFFGEGSRLTVL.

This clonotype was seen ten or more times. The rearrangement joins TRBV7-9 to TRBJ1-6, with unresolved D. Germline V gives CDR1 SEHNR, CDR2 FQNEAQ (reference sequence). V gave up 0 bases and J gave up 0 bases, with 12 bases separating them. CDR3 length: 18 amino acids. The DNA of the CDR3 is TGTGCCAGCAGCTTAGCATCGGGCGGCCGCTCCTATAATTCACCCCTCCACTTT. Residues: CASSLASGGRSYNSPLHF.

This clonotype came up a few times. V gene TRBV18 combines with J gene TRBJ2-3; TRBD2 might be the D (6 bases). Trimming took 3 bases from V and 1 from J, leaving 14 bases between them. Per the germline V gene, CDR1 is KGHSH and CDR2 is LQKENI. The length of the CDR3 is 16 residues. This CDR3 is CASSPRTIGGTDTQYF. For the CDR3, the DNA is TGTGCCAGCTCACCCCGGACTATCGGAGGCACAGATACGCAGTATTTT.

This clonotype was counted many times. V usage is TRBV28 and J usage is TRBJ1-4; D is perhaps TRBD1 (5 bases). Per the germline V gene, CDR1 is MDHEN and CDR2 is SYDVKM. This CDR3 contains 16 residues. V was trimmed by 3 bases and J by 0 bases, leaving 11 bases between them. This CDR3 reads CASSFLDSATNEKLFF. The CDR3 coding sequence is TGTGCCAGCAGTTTTCTAGACAGCGCAACTAATGAAAAACTGTTTTTT.

This chain uses TRBV7-9 with TRBJ1-2; 7 bases are shared with TRBD1. The CDR3 runs 15 residues. V was clipped by 5 bases and J by 4 bases; unmatched bases: 10. Germline V gives CDR1 SEHNR, CDR2 FQNEAQ (reference sequence). The CDR3 coding sequence is TGTGCCAGCAGCCTCGACAGGGCTAATAGCTATGGCTACACCTTC. As protein: CASSLDRANSYGYTF.

The sample holds many counts of this clonotype. V usage is TRBV18 and J usage is TRBJ2-7; D is uncertain. The V end was cut by 3 bases, the J end by 5 bases, with 11 bases between. The V gene's germline CDR1 is KGHSH and CDR2 LQKENI. This CDR3 has 13 residues. DNA for the CDR3: TGTGCCAGCTCACCGTGGGTATCCGACGAGCAGTACTTC. As protein: CASSPWVSDEQYF. The full variable domain, completed using reference TRBV18 and TRBJ2-7, is NAGVMQNPRHLVRRRGQEARLRCSPMKGHSHVYWYRQLPEEGLKFMVYLQKENIIDESGMPKERFSAEFPKEGPSILRIQQVVRGDSAAYFCASSPWVSDEQYFGPGTRLTVT.

The chain has TRBV29-1 and TRBJ1-2; 8 nucleotides line up with TRBD1. V shed 6 bases, J shed 2 bases, and the junction held 5 bases outside the gene matches. The CDR3 runs to 13 residues. The germline CDR1 and CDR2 sequences are SQVTM and ANQGSEA. DNA of the CDR3: TGCAGCGTGCCTTACAGGGGGAACTATGGCTACACCTTC. It yields the protein CSVPYRGNYGYTF.

This clonotype came up a few times. The J gene is TRBJ1-2, the V gene TRBV3-1, with D unresolved. The CDR3 sequence is 13 residues long. Trimming shortened V by 4 bases and J by 2 bases, and 8 bases separated the two germline ends. CDR1 and CDR2 (germline): LGHDT, YNNKEL (reference sequence). In DNA, the CDR3 is TGTGCCAGCAGCCTCGACATAAACTATGGCTACACCTTC. As protein: CASSLDINYGYTF.

This clonotype showed up just a few times. The gene calls are TRBV3-1 and TRBJ2-3, with D unclear. This CDR3 region has 17 residues. The V gene lost 2 bases and the J gene lost 3 bases, with 18 bases spanning the gap. Looked up from germline, CDR1 is LGHDT and CDR2 is YNNKEL (reference sequence). The chain's CDR3 is CASSQSSSRFVTDTQYF. The CDR3 DNA follows: TGTGCCAGCAGCCAATCATCATCCCGCTTTGTGACAGATACGCAGTATTTT.

In its sample, this clonotype was seen a few times. The J gene is TRBJ1-2, the V gene TRBV6-5; TRBD1 aligns across 7 bases. In germline, CDR1 is MNHEY, CDR2 SVGAGI. With V trimmed by 5 bases and J by 0 bases, 12 bases remained unmatched. CDR3 length: 17 amino acids. The CDR3 nucleotides read TGTGCCAGCAGTCGCGGGGACAGCCACCCCCCTAACTATGGCTACACCTTC. Amino acids: CASSRGDSHPPNYGYTF.

The chain links TRBV10-3 to TRBJ2-1, with D possibly TRBD2 on 6 matching bases. Germline V lookup: CDR1 ENHRY, CDR2 SYGVKD. The CDR3 contains 14 residues. Trimming stripped 4 bases from V and 5 bases from J, with 12 bases between. The CDR3 DNA reads TGTGCCATCAGTGTGGGAGGTAGCGACAATGAGCAGTTCTTC. Encoded protein: CAISVGGSDNEQFF.

This clonotype occurred a few times. The rearrangement links TRBV7-3 to TRBJ2-3, with D tentatively TRBD2 (6 bases). This CDR3 spans 15 amino acids. The germline V gene has CDR1 SGHTA and CDR2 FQGTGA. The V end lost 5 bases, the J end lost 0 bases, and 12 bases lay between the germline ends. Here the CDR3 reads CASSQDYTSTDTQYF. The CDR3 coding sequence is TGTGCCAGCAGCCAGGACTACACTAGCACAGATACGCAGTATTTT.

There are many counts of this clonotype. The V gene is TRBV19, the J gene TRBJ2-2; no firm D call. CDR3 size: 15 residues. V was trimmed by 3 bases and J by 1 base, leaving 9 bases between them. Germline V gene lookup returns CDR1 LNHDA and CDR2 SQIVND (reference sequence). The CDR3: CASSMTTGNTGELFF. The CDR3 region has the DNA TGTGCCAGTAGTATGACGACGGGGAACACCGGGGAGCTGTTTTTT.

The chain is built from TRBV7-9 and TRBJ2-5; D unclear. Looked up from germline, CDR1 is SEHNR and CDR2 is FQNEAQ (reference sequence). The CDR3 runs to 12 residues. V was trimmed by 5 bases and J by 9 bases, leaving 13 bases between them. The DNA of the CDR3 is TGTGCCAGCAGCCCCTCTGGTTACCCCCAGTACTTC. Residues: CASSPSGYPQYF.

Concerning this clonotype itself: This may be a read error, as it is one base from a much larger clone. The chain has TRBV7-9 and TRBJ2-3, with D tentatively TRBD1 (5 bases). The V gene's germline CDR1 is SEHNR and CDR2 FQNEAQ (reference sequence). There are 12 residues in the CDR3. The V and J ends lost 3 bases and 5 bases respectively, with 6 bases between them. The CDR3 region is CASSFDRDTQYF. CDR3 sequence (DNA): TGTGCCAGCAGCTTCGACAGAGATACGCAGTATTTT.